The entry below gives a single TCR beta chain sequence along with its context. The antigen is unknown. Naivety among CD8 cells was defined by CD45RO negativity and positive CCR7 selection, thereby excluding terminally differentiated effector memory CD45RA+ cells. Assay used: immunoSEQ multiplex PCR; TCRdb lists only in-frame clones, some missing. The sample has approximately 840,000 clones; about 96% are singletons. CDR1 and CDR2 from the germline V gene are MNHEY and SMNVEV (reference sequence). The CDR3 covers 15 residues. V was trimmed by 2 bases and J by 4 bases, leaving 13 bases between them. The sample belongs to a study of shared clonotypes between healthy human individuals. Broader study findings: Clonotype sharing among the donors was expected to vary with sequencing depth. Memory subsets had estimated richness that was generally smaller than that of naive subsets.

The sample comprised naive CD8+ T cells sorted from blood. This receptor was obtained from a man aged 25-45 years in good health. The genes are TRBV27 and TRBJ2-3; D perhaps matches TRBD1 (5 bases). The CDR3 DNA is TGTGCCAGCAGTTTAGAAGGGGATGGCGCAGATACGCAGTATTTT. Its translation: CASSLEGDGADTQYF.